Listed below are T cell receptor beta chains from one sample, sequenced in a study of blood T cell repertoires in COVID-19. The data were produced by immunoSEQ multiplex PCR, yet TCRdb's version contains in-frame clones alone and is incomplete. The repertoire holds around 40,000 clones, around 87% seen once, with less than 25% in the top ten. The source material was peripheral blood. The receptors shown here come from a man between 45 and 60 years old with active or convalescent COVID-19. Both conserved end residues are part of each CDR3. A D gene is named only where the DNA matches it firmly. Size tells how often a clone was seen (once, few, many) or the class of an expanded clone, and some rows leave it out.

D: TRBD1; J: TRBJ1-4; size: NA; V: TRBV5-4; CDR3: CASSLDRGTGGGKLFF; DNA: TGTGCCAGCAGCCTCGACCGCGGGACAGGGGGCGGAAAACTGTTTTTT
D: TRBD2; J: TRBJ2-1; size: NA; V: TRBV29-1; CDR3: CSVDPSGGDNYNEQFF; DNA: TGCAGCGTTGATCCGAGCGGGGGGGACAACTACAATGAGCAGTTCTTC
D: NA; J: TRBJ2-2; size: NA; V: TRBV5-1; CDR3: CASSFLAINTGELFF; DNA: TGCGCCAGCAGCTTTTTAGCCATAAACACCGGGGAGCTGTTTTTT
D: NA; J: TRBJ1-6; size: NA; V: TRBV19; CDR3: CASSSYSEPPLHF; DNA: TGTGCCAGTAGTTCCTACTCGGAGCCACCCCTCCACTTT
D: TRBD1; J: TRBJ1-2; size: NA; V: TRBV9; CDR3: CASSATGWITF; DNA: TGTGCCAGCAGCGCGACAGGGTGGATTACCTTC
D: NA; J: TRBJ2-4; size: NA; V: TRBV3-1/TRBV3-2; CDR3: CASSRWDLKLAKNIQYF; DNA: TGTGCCAGCAGCCGGTGGGACTTAAAGCTAGCCAAAAACATTCAGTACTTC
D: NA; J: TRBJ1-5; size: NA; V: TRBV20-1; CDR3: CSASGYWGHGSNQPQHF; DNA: TGCAGTGCTAGTGGGTATTGGGGCCACGGGAGCAATCAGCCCCAGCATTTT
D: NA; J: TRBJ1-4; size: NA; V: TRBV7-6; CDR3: CASSLTRVRRRNEKLFF; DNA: TGTGCCAGCAGCCTGACTCGGGTGCGCAGACGTAATGAAAAACTGTTTTTT
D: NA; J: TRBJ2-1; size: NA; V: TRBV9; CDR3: CASSVAPSTLPGEQFF; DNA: TGTGCCAGCAGCGTGGCCCCATCAACGCTGCCGGGTGAGCAGTTCTTC
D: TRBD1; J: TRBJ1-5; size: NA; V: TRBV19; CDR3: CASSDTGQGARFRNQPQHF; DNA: TGTGCCAGTAGTGACACGGGACAGGGGGCTAGATTTCGAAATCAGCCCCAGCATTTT
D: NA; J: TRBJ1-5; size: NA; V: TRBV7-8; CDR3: CASSSVLNQPQHF; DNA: TGTGCCAGCAGCTCCGTCCTAAATCAGCCCCAGCATTTT
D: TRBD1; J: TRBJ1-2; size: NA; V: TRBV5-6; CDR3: CASSLGGRPNYGYTF; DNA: TGTGCCAGCAGCTTAGGGGGCAGGCCAAACTATGGCTACACCTTC
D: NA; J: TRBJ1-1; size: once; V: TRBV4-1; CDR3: CASSQEVGGRIF; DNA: TGCGCCAGCAGCCAAGAAGTAGGGGGTAGGATCTTT
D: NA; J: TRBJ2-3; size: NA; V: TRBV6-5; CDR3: CASSFFYGDTQYF; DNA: TGTGCCAGCAGTTTCTTTTACGGAGATACGCAGTATTTT
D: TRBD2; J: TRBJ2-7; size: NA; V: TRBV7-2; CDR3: CASSSHSGTRAYEQYF; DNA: TGTGCCAGCAGCTCTCACTCCGGGACTAGAGCTTACGAGCAGTACTTC
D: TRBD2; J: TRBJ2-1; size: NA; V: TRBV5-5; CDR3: CASSFLAGGLNNEQFF; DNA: TGTGCCAGCAGCTTCCTAGCGGGGGGCTTGAACAATGAGCAGTTCTTC
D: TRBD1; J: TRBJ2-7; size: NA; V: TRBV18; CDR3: CASSPRGQGNEQYF; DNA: TGTGCCAGCTCACCACGGGGACAGGGAAACGAGCAGTACTTC
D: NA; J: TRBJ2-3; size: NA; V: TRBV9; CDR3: CASSVRTVPDTQYF; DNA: TGTGCCAGCAGCGTGCGGACAGTACCAGATACGCAGTATTTT
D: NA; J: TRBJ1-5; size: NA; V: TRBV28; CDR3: CASSLPGLHQPQHF; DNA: TGTGCCAGCAGTTTACCAGGGCTGCATCAGCCCCAGCATTTT
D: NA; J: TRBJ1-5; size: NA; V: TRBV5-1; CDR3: CASSLPNRQGWRNQPQHF; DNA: TGCGCCAGCAGCTTGCCAAATAGGCAGGGATGGCGCAATCAGCCCCAGCATTTT
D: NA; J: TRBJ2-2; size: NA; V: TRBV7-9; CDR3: CASSSRQVSNTGELFF; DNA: TGTGCCAGCAGCTCAAGACAGGTATCGAACACCGGGGAGCTGTTTTTT
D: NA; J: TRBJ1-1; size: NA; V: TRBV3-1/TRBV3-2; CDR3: CASSQSPLNTEAFF; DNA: TGTGCCAGCAGCCAATCCCCTTTGAACACTGAAGCTTTCTTT
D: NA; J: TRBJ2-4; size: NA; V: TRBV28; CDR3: CASSTGGSKNIQYF; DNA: TGTGCCAGCAGTACCGGGGGTTCCAAAAACATTCAGTACTTC
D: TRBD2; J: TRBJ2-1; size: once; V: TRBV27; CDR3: CASTELAGDSYNEQFF; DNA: TGTGCCAGCACAGAACTAGCGGGGGACTCCTACAATGAGCAGTTCTTC
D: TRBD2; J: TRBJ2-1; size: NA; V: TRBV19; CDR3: CAPQGERGGDNEQFF; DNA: TGTGCCCCACAAGGAGAGCGGGGGGGGGACAATGAGCAGTTCTTC
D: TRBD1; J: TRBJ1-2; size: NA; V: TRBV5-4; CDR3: CASRKGAADHYGYTF; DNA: TGTGCCAGCCGGAAGGGGGCCGCGGACCACTATGGCTACACCTTC
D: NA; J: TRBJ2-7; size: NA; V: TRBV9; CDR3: CASNEGNSYEQYF; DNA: TGTGCCAGCAATGAGGGAAACTCCTACGAGCAGTACTTC
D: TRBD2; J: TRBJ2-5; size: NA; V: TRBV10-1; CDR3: CASSDGASGQETQYF; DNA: TGCGCCAGCAGTGATGGTGCTAGCGGCCAAGAGACCCAGTACTTC
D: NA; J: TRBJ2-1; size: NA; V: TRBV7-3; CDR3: CASSLIRRERNEQFF; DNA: TGTGCCAGCAGCTTAATTCGGAGAGAGAGGAATGAGCAGTTCTTC
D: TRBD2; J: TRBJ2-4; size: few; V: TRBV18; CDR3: CASSPYGEGRNIQYF; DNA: TGTGCCAGCTCACCCTACGGGGAGGGGAGAAACATTCAGTACTTC
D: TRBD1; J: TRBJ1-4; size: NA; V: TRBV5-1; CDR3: CASSVGKTGAPEKLFF; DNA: TGCGCCAGCAGCGTTGGAAAGACAGGGGCTCCCGAAAAACTGTTTTTT
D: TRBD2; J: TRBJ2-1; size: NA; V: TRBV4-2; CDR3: CASSQGLAGGLHEQFF; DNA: TGTGCCAGCAGCCAAGGGCTGGCGGGGGGGCTCCATGAGCAGTTCTTC
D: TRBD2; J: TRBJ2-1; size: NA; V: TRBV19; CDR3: CASSPRGRDDAQFF; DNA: TGTGCCAGTAGTCCCCGGGGGAGGGACGACGCACAGTTCTTC
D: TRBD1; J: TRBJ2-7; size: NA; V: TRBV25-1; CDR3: CASSGTGIEQYF; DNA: TGTGCCAGCAGTGGGACAGGTATCGAGCAGTACTTC
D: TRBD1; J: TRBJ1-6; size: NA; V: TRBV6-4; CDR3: CATGQGLNSPLHF; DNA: TGTGCCACCGGACAGGGCTTAAATTCACCCCTCCACTTT
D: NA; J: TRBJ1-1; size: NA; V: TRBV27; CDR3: CASSLGKKNEAFF; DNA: TGTGCCAGCAGTTTAGGCAAAAAAAATGAAGCTTTCTTT
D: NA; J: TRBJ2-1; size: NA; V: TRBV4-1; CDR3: CASSQGAEGRWEQFF; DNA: TGCGCCAGCAGCCAAGGGGCGGAGGGGCGGTGGGAGCAGTTCTTC
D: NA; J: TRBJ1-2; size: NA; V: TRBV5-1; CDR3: CASSLGGLGNYGYTF; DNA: TGCGCCAGCAGCTTGGGGGGGCTTGGTAACTATGGCTACACCTTC
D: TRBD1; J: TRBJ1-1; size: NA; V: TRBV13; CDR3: CASSRRDRGLSFF; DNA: TGTGCCAGCAGCCGCCGGGACAGGGGTTTGTCTTTCTTT
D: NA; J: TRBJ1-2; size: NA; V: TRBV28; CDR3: CASSLPSGQNYGYTF; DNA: TGTGCCAGCAGCTTACCCTCTGGACAGAACTATGGCTACACCTTC
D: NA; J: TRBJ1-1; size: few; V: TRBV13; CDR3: CASSFGQINVNTEAFF; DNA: TGTGCCAGCAGCTTTGGACAGATTAATGTGAACACTGAAGCTTTCTTT
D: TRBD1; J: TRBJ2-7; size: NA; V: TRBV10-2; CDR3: CASRRQGGIAYEQYF; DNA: TGCGCCAGCAGAAGACAGGGGGGAATAGCCTACGAGCAGTACTTC
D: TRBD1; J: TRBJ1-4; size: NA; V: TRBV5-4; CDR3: CASSSAGTANNEKLFF; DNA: TGTGCCAGCAGCTCCGCCGGGACAGCCAATAATGAAAAACTGTTTTTT
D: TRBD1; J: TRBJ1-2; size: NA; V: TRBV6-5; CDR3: CASSYSRQGAFYGYTF; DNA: TGTGCCAGCAGTTACTCAAGACAGGGGGCCTTCTATGGCTACACCTTC
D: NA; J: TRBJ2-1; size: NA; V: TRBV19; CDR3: CASSIEGIGSDNEQFF; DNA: TGTGCCAGTAGTATTGAGGGAATCGGGTCGGACAATGAGCAGTTCTTC
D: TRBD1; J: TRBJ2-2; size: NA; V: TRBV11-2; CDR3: CASSFRGTGSSGELFF; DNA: TGTGCCAGCAGCTTCCGTGGGACAGGGTCGTCCGGGGAGCTGTTTTTT
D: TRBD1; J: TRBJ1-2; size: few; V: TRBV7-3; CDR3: CASSPSGGYGYTF; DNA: TGTGCCAGCAGCCCCTCAGGGGGCTATGGCTACACCTTC